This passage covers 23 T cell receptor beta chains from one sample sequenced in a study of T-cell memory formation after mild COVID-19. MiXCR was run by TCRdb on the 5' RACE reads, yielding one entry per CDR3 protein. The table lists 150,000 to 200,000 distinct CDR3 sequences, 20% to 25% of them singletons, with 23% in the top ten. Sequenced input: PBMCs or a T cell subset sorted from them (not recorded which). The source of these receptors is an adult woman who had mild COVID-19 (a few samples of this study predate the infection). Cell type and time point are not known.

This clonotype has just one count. The chain's CDR3 is CASSPTAAYEQYF. As DNA, the CDR3 is TGTGCCAGCAGCCCAACAGCAGCATACGAGCAGTACTTC. The rearrangement links TRBV7-3 to TRBJ2-7; D not resolved. This CDR3 has 13 residues. Trimming took 5 bases from V and 4 from J, leaving 12 bases between them. Germline values: CDR1 SGHTA, CDR2 FQGTGA.

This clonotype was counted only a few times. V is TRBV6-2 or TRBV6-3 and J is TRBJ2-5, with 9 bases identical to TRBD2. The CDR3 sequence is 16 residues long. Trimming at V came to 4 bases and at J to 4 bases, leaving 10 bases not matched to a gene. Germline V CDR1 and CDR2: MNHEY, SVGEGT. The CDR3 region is CASSSSWTSASETQYF. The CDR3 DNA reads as TGTGCCAGCAGTTCCTCCTGGACTAGCGCATCAGAGACCCAGTACTTC.

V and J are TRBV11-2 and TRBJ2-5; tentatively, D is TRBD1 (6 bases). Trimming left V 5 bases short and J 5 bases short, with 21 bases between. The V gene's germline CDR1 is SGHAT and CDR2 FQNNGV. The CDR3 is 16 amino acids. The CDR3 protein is CASSTLTGSGGETQYF. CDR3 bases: TGTGCCAGCAGCACTCTCACAGGGTCTGGCGGGGAGACCCAGTACTTC.

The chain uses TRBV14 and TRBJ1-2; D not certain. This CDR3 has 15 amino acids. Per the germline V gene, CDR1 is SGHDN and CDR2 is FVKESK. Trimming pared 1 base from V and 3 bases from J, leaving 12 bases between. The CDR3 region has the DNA TGTGCCAGCAGCCAAGGGAGGGAACCCGACTATGGCTACACCTTC. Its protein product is CASSQGREPDYGYTF.

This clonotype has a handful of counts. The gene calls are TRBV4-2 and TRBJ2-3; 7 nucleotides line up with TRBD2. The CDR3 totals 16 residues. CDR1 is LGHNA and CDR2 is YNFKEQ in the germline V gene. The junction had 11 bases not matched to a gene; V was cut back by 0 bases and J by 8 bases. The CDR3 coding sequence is TGTGCCAGCAGCCAAGATAGGGGAGGGAGCGGAGGTACGCAGTATTTT. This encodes CASSQDRGGSGGTQYF.

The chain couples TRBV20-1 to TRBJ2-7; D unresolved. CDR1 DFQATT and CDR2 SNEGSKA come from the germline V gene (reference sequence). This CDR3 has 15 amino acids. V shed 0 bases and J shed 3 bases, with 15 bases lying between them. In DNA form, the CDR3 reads TGCAGTGCTAGAGATAGGTATGGCAGGCGCTACGAGCAGTACTTC. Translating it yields CSARDRYGRRYEQYF.

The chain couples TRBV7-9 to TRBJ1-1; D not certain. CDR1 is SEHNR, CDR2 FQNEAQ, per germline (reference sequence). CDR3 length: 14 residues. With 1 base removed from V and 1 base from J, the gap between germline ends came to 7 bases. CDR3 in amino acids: CASSLEGWNTEAFF. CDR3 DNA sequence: TGTGCCAGCAGCTTAGAAGGTTGGAACACTGAAGCTTTCTTT.

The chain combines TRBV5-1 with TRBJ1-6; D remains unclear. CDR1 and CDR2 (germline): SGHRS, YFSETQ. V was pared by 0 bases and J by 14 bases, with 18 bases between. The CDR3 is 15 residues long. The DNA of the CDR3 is TGCGCCAGCAGCTTGGCGGAGGCACCTCGTGGATCCCTCCACTTT. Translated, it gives CASSLAEAPRGSLHF.

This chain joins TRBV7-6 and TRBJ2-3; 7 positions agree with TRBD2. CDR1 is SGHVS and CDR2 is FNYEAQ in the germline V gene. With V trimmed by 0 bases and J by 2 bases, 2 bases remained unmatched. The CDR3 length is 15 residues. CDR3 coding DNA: TGTGCCAGCAGCTTAGCGGGGGGGAACACAGATACGCAGTATTTT. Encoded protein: CASSLAGGNTDTQYF.

Here the CDR3 DNA reads TGTGCCAGCAGCTTGGCCCTAGGGGGGGACACTGAAGCTTTCTTT. It translates to CASSLALGGDTEAFF. The chain is built from TRBV5-4 and TRBJ1-1; D possibly corresponds to TRBD1 (6 bases). CDR3 length equals 15 residues. Looked up from germline, CDR1 is SGHNT and CDR2 is YYREEE (reference sequence). Trimming left V 0 bases short and J 3 bases short, with 12 bases between.

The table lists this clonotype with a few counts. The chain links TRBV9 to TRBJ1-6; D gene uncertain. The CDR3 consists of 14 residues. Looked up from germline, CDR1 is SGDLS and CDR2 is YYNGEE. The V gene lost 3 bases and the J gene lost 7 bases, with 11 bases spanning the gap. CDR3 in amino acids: CASSAASENSPLHF. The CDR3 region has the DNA TGTGCCAGCAGCGCAGCGTCGGAGAATTCACCCCTCCACTTT.

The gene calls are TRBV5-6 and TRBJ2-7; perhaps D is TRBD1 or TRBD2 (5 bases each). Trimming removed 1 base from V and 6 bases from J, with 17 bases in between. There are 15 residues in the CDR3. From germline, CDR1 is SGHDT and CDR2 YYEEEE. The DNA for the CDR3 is TGTGCCAGCAGCTTGTTCGTGGGACCCCCGAGCGAGCAGTACTTC. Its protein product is CASSLFVGPPSEQYF.

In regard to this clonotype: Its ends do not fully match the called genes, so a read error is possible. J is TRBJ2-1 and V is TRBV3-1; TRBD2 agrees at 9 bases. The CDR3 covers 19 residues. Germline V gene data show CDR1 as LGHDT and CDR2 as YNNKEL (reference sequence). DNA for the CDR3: TGTGCCAGCAGGCAAGTTGGGTTCCCGCGGACTAGCGTACACAATGAGCAGTTCTTC. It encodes CASRQVGFPRTSVHNEQFF.

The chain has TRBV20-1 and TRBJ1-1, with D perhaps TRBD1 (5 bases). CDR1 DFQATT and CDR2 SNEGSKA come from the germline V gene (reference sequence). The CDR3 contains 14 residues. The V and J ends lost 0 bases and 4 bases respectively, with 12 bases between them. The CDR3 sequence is CSAREGGRGTEAFF. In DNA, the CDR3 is TGCAGTGCTAGAGAGGGGGGTAGGGGCACTGAAGCTTTCTTT.

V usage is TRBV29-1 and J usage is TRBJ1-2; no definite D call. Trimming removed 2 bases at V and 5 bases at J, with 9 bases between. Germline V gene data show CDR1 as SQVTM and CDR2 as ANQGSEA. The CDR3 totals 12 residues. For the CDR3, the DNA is TGCAGCGTTGAACAACAGTTTTATGGCTACACCTTC. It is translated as CSVEQQFYGYTF. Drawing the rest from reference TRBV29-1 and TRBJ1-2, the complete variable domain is SAVISQKPSRDICQRGTSLTIQCQVDSQVTMMFWYRQQPGQSLTLIATANQGSEATYESGFVIDKFPISRPNLTFSTLTVSNMSPEDSSIYLCSVEQQFYGYTFGSGTRLTVV.

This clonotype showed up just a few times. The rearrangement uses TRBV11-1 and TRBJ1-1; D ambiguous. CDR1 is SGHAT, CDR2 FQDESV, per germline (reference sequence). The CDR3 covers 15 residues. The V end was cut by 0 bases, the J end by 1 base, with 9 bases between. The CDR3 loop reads CASSLAWIGNTEAFF. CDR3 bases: TGTGCCAGCAGCTTAGCGTGGATTGGGAACACTGAAGCTTTCTTT. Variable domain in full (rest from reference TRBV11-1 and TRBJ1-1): EAEVAQSPRYKITEKSQAVAFWCDPISGHATLYWYRQILGQGPELLVQFQDESVVDDSQLPKDRFSAERLKGVDSTLKIQPAELGDSAMYLCASSLAWIGNTEAFFGQGTRLTVV.

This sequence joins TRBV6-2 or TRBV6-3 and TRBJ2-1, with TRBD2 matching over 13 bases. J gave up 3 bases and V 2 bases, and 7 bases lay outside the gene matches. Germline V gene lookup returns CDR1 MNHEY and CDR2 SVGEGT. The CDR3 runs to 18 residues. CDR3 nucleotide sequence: TGTGCCAGCAGTTACCATACTAGCGGGGGGGTAGTCTACAATGAGCAGTTCTTC. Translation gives CASSYHTSGGVVYNEQFF.

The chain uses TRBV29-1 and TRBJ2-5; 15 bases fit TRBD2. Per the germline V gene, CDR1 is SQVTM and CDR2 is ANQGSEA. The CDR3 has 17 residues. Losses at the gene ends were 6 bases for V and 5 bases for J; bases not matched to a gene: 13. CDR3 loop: CSVDGLAGGPSGETQYF. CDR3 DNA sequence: TGCAGCGTGGATGGACTAGCGGGAGGGCCTTCGGGGGAGACCCAGTACTTC.

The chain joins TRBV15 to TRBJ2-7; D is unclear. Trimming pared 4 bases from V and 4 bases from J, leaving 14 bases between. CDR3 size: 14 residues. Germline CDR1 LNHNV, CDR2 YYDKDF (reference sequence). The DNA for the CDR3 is TGTGCCACCAGCAAATATACGGGTCAATACGAGCAGTACTTC. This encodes CATSKYTGQYEQYF.

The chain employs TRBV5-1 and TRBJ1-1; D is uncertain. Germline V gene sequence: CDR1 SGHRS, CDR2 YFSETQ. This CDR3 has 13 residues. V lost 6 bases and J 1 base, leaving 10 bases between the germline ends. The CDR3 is CASNPGRNTEAFF. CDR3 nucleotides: TGCGCCAGCAACCCTGGGAGGAACACTGAAGCTTTCTTT.

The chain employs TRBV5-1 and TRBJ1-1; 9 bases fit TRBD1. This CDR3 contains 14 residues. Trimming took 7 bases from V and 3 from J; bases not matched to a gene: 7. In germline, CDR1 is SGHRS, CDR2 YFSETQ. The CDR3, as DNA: TGCGCCAGCGGGACAGGGAGGAGGGACACTGAAGCTTTCTTT. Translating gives CASGTGRRDTEAFF.

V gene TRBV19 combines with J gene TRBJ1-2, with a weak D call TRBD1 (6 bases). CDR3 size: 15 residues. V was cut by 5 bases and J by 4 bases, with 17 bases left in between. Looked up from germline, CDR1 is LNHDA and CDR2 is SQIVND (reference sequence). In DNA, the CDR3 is TGTGCCAGTAGTGCTCGAAATCGGGACATCTATGGCTACACCTTC. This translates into CASSARNRDIYGYTF.

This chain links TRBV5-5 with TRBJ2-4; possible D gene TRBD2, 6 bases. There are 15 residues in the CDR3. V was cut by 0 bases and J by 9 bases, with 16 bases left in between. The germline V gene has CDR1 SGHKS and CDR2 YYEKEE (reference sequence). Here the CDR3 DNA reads TGTGCCAGCAGCTTGGGGCAGGGCGGGGCAGGCATTCAGTACTTC. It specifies CASSLGQGGAGIQYF. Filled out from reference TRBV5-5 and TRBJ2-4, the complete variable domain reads DAGVTQSPTHLIKTRGQQVTLRCSPISGHKSVSWYQQVLGQGPQFIFQYYEKEERGRGNFPDRFSARQFPNYSSELNVNALLLGDSALYLCASSLGQGGAGIQYFGAGTRLSVL.